These 9 T cell receptor beta chains came from one sample sequenced in a study of blood T cell repertoires in COVID-19. Libraries were prepared by immunoSEQ multiplex PCR; TCRdb keeps only in-frame clonotypes and omits some of them. The sample consists of approximately 50,000 clones, roughly 83% of them appearing once. Sequenced material: peripheral blood. The receptors shown here come from a woman aged 80 or over with acute or convalescent COVID-19.

The chain recombines TRBV2 with TRBJ1-1; D not certain. CDR1 is SNHLY, CDR2 FYNNEI, per germline. Trimming shortened V by 10 bases and J by 0 bases, and 12 bases separated the two germline ends. The length of the CDR3 is 13 residues. In nucleotides, the CDR3 is TGTGCCAATCGGGAGGATATGAACACTGAAGCTTTCTTT. This gives the protein CANREDMNTEAFF.

V usage is TRBV3-1 (or the pseudogene TRBV3-2) and J usage is TRBJ1-5, with 10 bases matching TRBD1. This CDR3 has 15 residues. The V segment lost 3 bases and the J segment 5 bases; nucleotides outside the gene matches: 4. Germline lookup yields CDR1 LGHDT and CDR2 YNNKEL (reference sequence). The CDR3, as DNA: TGTGCCAGCAGCCACGGGACAGGGGAGGATCAGCCCCAGCATTTT. This translates into CASSHGTGEDQPQHF.

V usage is TRBV11-3 and J usage is TRBJ2-7; the D gene is possibly TRBD1 (6 bases). In germline, CDR1 is SGHNT, CDR2 YENEEA. V was pared by 5 bases and J by 0 bases, with 14 bases between. The CDR3 loop spans 15 amino acids. In nucleotides, the CDR3 is TGTGCCAGCAGCGACCCCTGGACAGTCTCCTACGAGCAGTACTTC. Translated, it gives CASSDPWTVSYEQYF.

The rearrangement joins TRBV3-1 (or the pseudogene TRBV3-2) to TRBJ2-5; D possibly corresponds to TRBD2 (5 bases). Germline CDR1 and CDR2: LGHDT and YNNKEL (reference sequence). The CDR3 consists of 14 residues. The V end lost 6 bases, the J end lost 2 bases, and 13 bases lay between the germline ends. CDR3 in DNA: TGTGCCAGCAGTCAGCCCGGACTTCAAGAGACCCAGTACTTC. This translates into CASSQPGLQETQYF.

The chain couples TRBV7-9 to TRBJ2-7; possible D gene TRBD1, 6 bases. The CDR3 has 16 residues. Trimming pared 5 bases from V and 1 base from J, leaving 18 bases between. The V gene's germline CDR1 is SEHNR and CDR2 FQNEAQ (reference sequence). In DNA form, the CDR3 reads TGTGCCAGCAGCCCAAAATACAGCGGACAGTCCTACGAGCAGTACGTC. The encoded protein is CASSPKYSGQSYEQYV.

The chain links TRBV10-1 to TRBJ2-1, with 7 positions matching TRBD2. This CDR3 is 16 amino acids long. V was clipped by 3 bases and J by 8 bases; unmatched bases: 13. In germline, CDR1 is WNHNN, CDR2 SYGVQD (reference sequence). The CDR3 nucleotides read TGCGCCAGCAGTGAAGCGGGAATCGTAGGGGTTCATGAGCAGTTCTTC. This sequence encodes CASSEAGIVGVHEQFF.

The sample holds one count of this clone. This sequence joins TRBV9 and TRBJ2-2; weak D call: TRBD1 (7 bases). Germline V gene lookup returns CDR1 SGDLS and CDR2 YYNGEE. V was pared by 3 bases and J by 6 bases, with 12 bases between. This CDR3 region has 14 residues. The CDR3, as DNA: TGTGCCAGCAGCGGCCAGGGGGGAGCCGGGGAGCTGTTTTTT. This encodes CASSGQGGAGELFF.

This clone has just a few counts. The chain is built from TRBV19 and TRBJ1-2; 12 nucleotides agree with TRBD1. The V gene's germline CDR1 is LNHDA and CDR2 SQIVND (reference sequence). The CDR3 loop spans 14 amino acids. V was clipped by 2 bases and J by 8 bases; unmatched bases: 3. Here the CDR3 reads CASSITGTGGGYTF. As DNA, the CDR3 is TGTGCCAGTAGTATAACCGGGACAGGGGGCGGCTACACCTTC.

The CDR3: CASRNGVLEQFF. The CDR3 bases are TGTGCCAGCAGAAACGGAGTGCTTGAGCAGTTCTTC. The J gene is TRBJ2-1, the V gene TRBV3-1 (or the pseudogene TRBV3-2); D is uncertain. V was trimmed by 6 bases and J by 9 bases, leaving 12 bases between them. This CDR3 spans 12 amino acids. Germline loops: CDR1 LGHDT, CDR2 YNNKEL (reference sequence).